Only one count was recorded for the clone carrying this T cell receptor beta chain. Its antigen is still unknown. The CDR3 is 14 amino acids. The V and J ends lost 2 bases and 1 base respectively, with 6 bases between them. CDR1 SEHNR and CDR2 FQNEAQ come from the germline V gene (reference sequence). The authors reverse transcribed about 0.5 to 1 ug RNA with random hexamers. It was immunoSEQ multiplex PCR that amplified TCR beta CDR3 across 54 Vbeta and 13 Jbeta. TCRdb reprocessed the immunoSEQ multiplex PCR reads with MiXCR, giving one entry per CDR3 protein. Here the sample spans roughly 120,000 distinct CDR3 sequences, around 96% being singletons. This entry comes from a study of CD8 T cells in Susac syndrome. Study findings and constraints: Only a relatively small number of individuals were included in the TCR sequencing and HLA analysis.

CD8+ and CD4+ T cells taken from blood had their TCR beta sequenced. While serving as controls, healthy donors were matched for age and sex. Sequencing was performed on CD4+ T cells from PBMCs. The receptor was isolated from a human donor in good health. This chain connects TRBV7-9 to TRBJ1-3, with a weak D call TRBD1 (5 bases). The CDR3 nucleotides are TGTGCCAGCAGCTTACAGGGATCTGGAAACACCATATATTTT. This codes for CASSLQGSGNTIYF.